Shown below are 21 T cell receptor beta chains from a single sample sequenced in a study of T cells in localized non-small cell lung cancer. The assay was immunoSEQ multiplex PCR, and TCRdb's table has in-frame clones only and misses some. The sample includes about 59,000 clones, 85% to 90% seen only once; the top ten take roughly a fifth. The sample in question was peripheral blood, obtained before any cancer treatment. The receptors derive from a man aged 40 to 75 with stage I squamous cell lung carcinoma.

The V gene is TRBV2, the J gene TRBJ2-7; 9 nucleotides agree with TRBD2. Germline V lookup: CDR1 SNHLY, CDR2 FYNNEI. The CDR3 sequence is 14 residues long. V trimming: 8 bases; J trimming: 0 bases; junction bases outside the gene matches: 5. CDR3 nucleotide sequence: TGTGCCAGCGCTAGCGGGGCTCTCTCCTACGAGCAGTACTTC. Residues: CASASGALSYEQYF. Complete variable domain (other parts from reference TRBV2 and TRBJ2-7): EPEVTQTPSHQVTQMGQEVILRCVPISNHLYFYWYRQILGQKVEFLVSFYNNEISEKSEIFDDQFSVERPDGSNFTLKIRSTKLEDSAMYFCASASGALSYEQYFGPGTRLTVT.

This clone was detected only once. The chain is built from TRBV5-6 and TRBJ2-7; possibly TRBD1 for D (6 bases). CDR1 is SGHDT, CDR2 YYEEEE, per germline. The V end lost 3 bases, the J end lost 0 bases, and 10 bases lay between the germline ends. The CDR3 runs to 14 residues. The CDR3 DNA reads as TGTGCCAGCAGCTCCGGGACACTCTCCTACGAGCAGTACTTC. This gives the protein CASSSGTLSYEQYF.

The J gene is TRBJ2-2, the V gene TRBV6-6, with D maybe TRBD2 (6 bases). This CDR3 region has 15 residues. The ends were cut back, 8 bases at V and 1 base at J, with 14 bases in the middle. CDR1 and CDR2 from the germline V gene are MNHNY and SVGAGI (reference sequence). The CDR3 reads CASYPGEVNTGELFF. CDR3 DNA sequence: TGTGCCAGCTATCCGGGGGAGGTGAACACCGGGGAGCTGTTTTTT.

The V gene is TRBV6-5, the J gene TRBJ2-3; 11 nucleotides match TRBD2. The germline V gene has CDR1 MNHEY and CDR2 SVGAGI. The CDR3 covers 15 residues. The V segment lost 6 bases and the J segment 0 bases; nucleotides outside the gene matches: 2. The CDR3 sequence: CASSRTSGSTDTQYF. DNA for the CDR3: TGTGCCAGCAGCCGGACTAGCGGGAGCACAGATACGCAGTATTTT.

The V call is TRBV6-5, the J call TRBJ2-1; D might be TRBD1 or TRBD2, each matching 6 bases. This CDR3 comprises 14 residues. V gave up 5 bases and J gave up 7 bases, with 15 bases separating them. In germline, CDR1 is MNHEY, CDR2 SVGAGI. The CDR3 DNA sequence: TGTGCCAGCAGTGGTCTTCGGGGGCTAAATGAGCAGTTCTTC. This gives the protein CASSGLRGLNEQFF.

The chain links TRBV28 to TRBJ2-7, with 10 bases that match TRBD2. Germline V gene sequence: CDR1 MDHEN, CDR2 SYDVKM. J gave up 4 bases and V 4 bases, and 10 bases lay outside the gene matches. The CDR3 covers 16 residues. The CDR3 reads CASSYSPGLAFYEQYF. As DNA, the CDR3 is TGTGCCAGCAGTTATTCTCCGGGACTAGCGTTTTACGAGCAGTACTTC.

The CDR3 region is CASSWERYEQYF. DNA for the CDR3: TGTGCCAGCAGCTGGGAACGGTACGAGCAGTACTTC. The chain employs TRBV7-9 and TRBJ2-7; the D is unclear. The CDR3 contains 12 residues. Germline V CDR1 and CDR2: SEHNR, FQNEAQ (reference sequence). Trimming cost V 4 bases and J 4 bases, with 8 bases left between them.

This clone was detected a few times. The CDR3 spells CASSVTRNTEAFF. The CDR3 DNA reads TGTGCCAGCTCAGTGACAAGGAACACTGAAGCTTTCTTT. The chain carries TRBV18 and TRBJ1-1; no reliable D call. CDR1 is KGHSH and CDR2 is LQKENI in the germline V gene. The length of the CDR3 is 13 residues. V shed 5 bases and J shed 1 base, with 8 bases lying between them.

The V gene is TRBV6-6, the J gene TRBJ1-1; possible D gene TRBD1, 6 bases. The V and J ends lost 6 bases and 8 bases respectively, with 25 bases between them. This CDR3 spans 16 amino acids. From germline, CDR1 is MNHNY and CDR2 SVGAGI (reference sequence). The CDR3 loop reads CASRLELQGPSREAFF. DNA for the CDR3: TGTGCCAGCAGACTAGAGCTACAGGGCCCCTCCAGGGAAGCTTTCTTT.

The chain is built from TRBV7-9 and TRBJ1-2; D call uncertain. With 1 base removed from V and 6 bases from J, the gap between germline ends came to 15 bases. Germline CDR1 and CDR2: SEHNR and FQNEAQ (reference sequence). The CDR3 is 15 residues long. In DNA, the CDR3 is TGTGCCAGCAGCTTAGACTTTTCTAACTATGATGGCTACACCTTC. Amino acids: CASSLDFSNYDGYTF.

The J gene is TRBJ2-7, the V gene TRBV7-8, with D perhaps matching TRBD2 (6 bases). Trimming removed 5 bases at V and 3 bases at J, with 17 bases between. CDR1 is SGHVS and CDR2 is FQNEAQ in the germline V gene. The CDR3 extends over 15 amino acids. The CDR3 loop is CASSNEPGLNYEQYF. Written as DNA, the CDR3 is TGTGCCAGCAGCAACGAGCCTGGACTAAACTACGAGCAGTACTTC.

The rearrangement joins TRBV27 to TRBJ2-7; D not certain. V was trimmed by 0 bases and J by 2 bases, leaving 8 bases between them. CDR3 length: 14 residues. In germline, CDR1 is MNHEY, CDR2 SMNVEV (reference sequence). CDR3 protein: CASSLSVRTYEQYF. DNA for the CDR3: TGTGCCAGCAGTTTATCCGTTAGAACCTACGAGCAGTACTTC.

This chain uses TRBV27 with TRBJ2-2; 14 bases align to TRBD2. Germline CDR1 MNHEY, CDR2 SMNVEV (reference sequence). The CDR3 has 15 amino acids. Unmatched junction bases numbered 3, after V lost 5 bases and J lost 7 bases. CDR3 sequence (DNA): TGTGCCAGCAGTCCGGGGACTAGCGGGAGCGGGGAGCTGTTTTTT. Residues: CASSPGTSGSGELFF.

This clone was observed once. The chain employs TRBV7-2 and TRBJ2-1, with no clear D. CDR1 is SGHTA, CDR2 FQGNSA, per germline. V lost 1 base, J lost 3 bases, and 10 bases lay in between. The CDR3 covers 15 residues. CDR3 DNA: TGTGCCAGCAGCTTAGACGCCCCGGTCTACAATGAGCAGTTCTTC. Protein: CASSLDAPVYNEQFF. Using reference TRBV7-2 and TRBJ2-1 for the parts outside the CDR3, the full variable domain is GAGVSQSPSNKVTEKGKDVELRCDPISGHTALYWYRQSLGQGLEFLIYFQGNSAPDKSGLPSDRFSAERTGGSVSTLTIQRTQQEDSAVYLCASSLDAPVYNEQFFGPGTRLTVL.

The rearrangement joins TRBV4-1 to TRBJ2-1, with TRBD2 as a possible D gene (6 bases). Trimming cost V 1 base and J 2 bases, with 18 bases left between them. Germline V gene sequence: CDR1 MGHRA, CDR2 YSYEKL. The CDR3 is 18 amino acids. The CDR3 reads CASSQVFQRVPPYNEQFF. Here the CDR3 DNA reads TGCGCCAGCAGCCAAGTGTTTCAGCGGGTTCCTCCCTACAATGAGCAGTTCTTC.

The V call is TRBV5-6, the J call TRBJ2-7; D is ambiguous. This CDR3 has 15 residues. Germline lookup yields CDR1 SGHDT and CDR2 YYEEEE. V dropped 0 bases and J dropped 2 bases, with 12 bases sitting between them. CDR3 residues: CASSLELGKAYEQYF. Here the CDR3 DNA reads TGTGCCAGCAGCTTGGAGCTGGGCAAGGCCTACGAGCAGTACTTC.

The DNA for the CDR3 is TGTGCCAGCAGCTTAGGGGGAACAACTGAAGCTTTCTTT. Translating it yields CASSLGGTTEAFF. The V gene is TRBV7-9, the J gene TRBJ1-1; D is undetermined. Trimming shortened V by 1 base and J by 5 bases, and 8 bases separated the two germline ends. CDR3 size: 13 residues. Germline V gene sequence: CDR1 SEHNR, CDR2 FQNEAQ (reference sequence).

In its sample, this clone was seen once. V usage is TRBV28 and J usage is TRBJ2-7; 9 bases agree with TRBD1. The CDR3 is 15 amino acids. Looked up from germline, CDR1 is MDHEN and CDR2 is SYDVKM. Trimming at V came to 5 bases and at J to 6 bases, leaving 11 bases not matched to a gene. This CDR3 reads CASSLGTGKVGEQYF. CDR3 bases: TGTGCCAGCAGTCTCGGGACAGGGAAGGTCGGCGAGCAGTACTTC.

This sequence joins TRBV19 and TRBJ2-5; a possible D gene is TRBD1 (6 bases). Germline CDR1 is LNHDA and CDR2 is SQIVND (reference sequence). Trimming left V 11 bases short and J 5 bases short, with 12 bases between. The CDR3 extends over 11 amino acids. For the CDR3, the DNA is TGTGCCGTAAGGGACACGGAGACCCAGTACTTC. Its protein product is CAVRDTETQYF. Using reference TRBV19 and TRBJ2-5 for the parts outside the CDR3, the full variable domain is DGGITQSPKYLFRKEGQNVTLSCEQNLNHDAMYWYRQDPGQGLRLIYYSQIVNDFQKGDIAEGYSVSREKKESFPLTVTSAQKNPTAFYLCAVRDTETQYFGPGTRLLVL.

The chain has TRBV5-1 and TRBJ2-2; no reliable D call. This CDR3 region has 13 residues. V was pared by 5 bases and J by 8 bases, with 13 bases between. Germline CDR1 reads SGHRS; CDR2 reads YFSETQ. In nucleotides, the CDR3 is TGCGCCAGCAGTCGGGCCCAAAATGGGGAGCTGTTTTTT. It yields the protein CASSRAQNGELFF.

The J gene is TRBJ2-7, the V gene TRBV11-2; D tentatively fits TRBD1 or TRBD2 (5 bases each). The V end was cut by 4 bases, the J end by 9 bases, with 25 bases between. CDR3 size: 16 residues. In germline, CDR1 is SGHAT, CDR2 FQNNGV. This chain's CDR3 is CASSSLSGARAGGQYF. The CDR3 DNA reads as TGTGCCAGCAGCTCCCTCTCCGGGGCTAGAGCTGGCGGGCAGTACTTC.